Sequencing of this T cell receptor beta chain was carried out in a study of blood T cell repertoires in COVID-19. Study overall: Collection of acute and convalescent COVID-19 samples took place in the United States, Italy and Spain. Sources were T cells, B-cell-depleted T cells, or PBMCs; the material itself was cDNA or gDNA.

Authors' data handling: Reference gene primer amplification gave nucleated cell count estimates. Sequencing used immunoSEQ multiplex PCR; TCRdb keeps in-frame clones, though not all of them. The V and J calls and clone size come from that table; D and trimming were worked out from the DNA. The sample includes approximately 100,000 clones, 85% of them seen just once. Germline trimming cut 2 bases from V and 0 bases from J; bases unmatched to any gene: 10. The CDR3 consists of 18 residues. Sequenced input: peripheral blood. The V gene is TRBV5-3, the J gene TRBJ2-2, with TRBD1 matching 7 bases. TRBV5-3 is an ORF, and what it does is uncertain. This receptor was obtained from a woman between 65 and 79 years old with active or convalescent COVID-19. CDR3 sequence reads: CARSLHKPGTANTGELFF. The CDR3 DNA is TGTGCCAGAAGCTTACATAAACCCGGGACAGCGAACACCGGGGAGCTGTTTTTT.